The following is a T cell receptor beta chain sequence with its context. Its specificity is not known. This sample's treatment: oral pan-JAK inhibitor, 5-10 mg twice daily. Cell sorting was applied to PBMCs, and CD4+ and CD8+ T cells were collected. The data belong to a study of CD8+ T cells in alopecia areata. Overall study context: Treated patients received oral tofacitinib, 5 to 10 mg twice daily. Whole-study results and caveats: Scalp samples also yield sequences of resident alphabeta T cells from normal skin. Having just one nonresponder leaves the connection between baseline CD8+ expansion and response unresolved.

RNA was extracted and reverse transcribed into cDNA as the sequencing template. Clones were read by immunoSEQ multiplex PCR, and TCRdb kept only the in-frame ones, dropping some. The sample yields around 100,000 clones, around 86% seen once. Source: CD8+ T cells sorted from blood, taken at approximately week 31, from a patient treated with tofacitinib. This TCR was sampled from a human donor with alopecia areata.

The CDR3 DNA reads TGTGCCACCACCCTCGGGGGCAGTGAGCAGTTCTTC. Protein product: CATTLGGSEQFF. This chain uses TRBV13 with TRBJ2-1; the D call may be TRBD1 or TRBD2 (6 bases each). The germline CDR1 and CDR2 sequences are PRHDT and FYEKMQ (reference sequence). The CDR3 is made up of 12 amino acids. Trimming removed 10 bases at V and 9 bases at J, with 16 bases between.